This T cell receptor beta chain stems from a study of blood T cell repertoires in COVID-19. Here immunoSEQ multiplex PCR was the method, and the copy in TCRdb shows in-frame clones only, minus some. The sample carries approximately 42,000 clones, about 70% recorded once. With 3 bases clipped from V and 4 bases from J, the junction kept 6 bases outside the gene matches. CDR3 size: 16 residues. Germline values: CDR1 KGHSH, CDR2 LQKENI. The rearrangement uses TRBV18 and TRBJ1-4; 9 bases map to TRBD1. This clonotype was obtained from an elderly man with acute or convalescent COVID-19. Sample: peripheral blood. This chain's CDR3 is CASSPRPGQGNEKLFF. In nucleotides, the CDR3 is TGTGCCAGCTCACCTAGGCCGGGACAGGGTAATGAAAAACTGTTTTTT.